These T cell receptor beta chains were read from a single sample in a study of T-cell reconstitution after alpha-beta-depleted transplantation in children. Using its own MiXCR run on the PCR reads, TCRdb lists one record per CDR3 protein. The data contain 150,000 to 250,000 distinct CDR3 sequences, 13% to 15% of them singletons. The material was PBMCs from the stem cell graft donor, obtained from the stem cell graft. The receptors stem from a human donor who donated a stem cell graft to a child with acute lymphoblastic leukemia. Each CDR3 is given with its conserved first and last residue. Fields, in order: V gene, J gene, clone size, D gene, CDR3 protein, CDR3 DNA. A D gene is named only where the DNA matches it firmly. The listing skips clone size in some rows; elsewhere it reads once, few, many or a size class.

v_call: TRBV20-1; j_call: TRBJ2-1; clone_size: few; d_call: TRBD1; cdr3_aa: CSARSIPGQGAIVLYNEQFF; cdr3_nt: TGCAGTGCTAGATCTATTCCGGGACAGGGGGCTATTGTCCTCTACAATGAGCAGTTCTTC
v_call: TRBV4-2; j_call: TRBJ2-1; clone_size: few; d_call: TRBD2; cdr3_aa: CASSLTLAGGGNEQFF; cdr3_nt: TGTGCCAGCAGCCTCACATTAGCGGGAGGGGGCAATGAGCAGTTCTTC
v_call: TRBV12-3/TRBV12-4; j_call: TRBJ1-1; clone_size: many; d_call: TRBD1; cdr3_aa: CASSYYARGGEAFF; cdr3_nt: TGTGCCAGCAGTTACTACGCCAGGGGGGGTGAAGCTTTCTTT
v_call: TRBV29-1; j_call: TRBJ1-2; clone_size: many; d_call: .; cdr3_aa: CGSHGYTF; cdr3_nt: TGCGGGTCCCATGGCTACACCTTC
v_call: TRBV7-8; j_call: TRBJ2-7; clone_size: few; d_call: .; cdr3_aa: CASSRPGDQFFEQYF; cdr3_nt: TGTGCCAGCAGCCGTCCGGGGGATCAGTTTTTCGAGCAGTACTTC
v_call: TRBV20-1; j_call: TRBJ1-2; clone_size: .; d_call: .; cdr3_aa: CSAPSGQILSRGYTF; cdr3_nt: TGCAGTGCCCCGTCCGGACAGATCTTGTCTCGTGGCTACACCTTC
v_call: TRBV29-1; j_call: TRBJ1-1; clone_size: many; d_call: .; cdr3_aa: CSAGGGWQNTEAFF; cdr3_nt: TGCAGCGCCGGAGGGGGGTGGCAGAACACTGAAGCTTTCTTT
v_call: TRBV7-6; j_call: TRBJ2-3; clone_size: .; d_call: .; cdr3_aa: CASSPPPGDTQYF; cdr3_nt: TGTGCCAGCAGCCCCCCCCCCGGAGATACGCAGTATTTT
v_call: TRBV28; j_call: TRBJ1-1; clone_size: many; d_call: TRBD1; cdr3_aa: CASSLKGDRDAGTEAFF; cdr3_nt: TGTGCCAGCAGTTTAAAAGGGGACAGGGATGCGGGGACTGAAGCTTTCTTT
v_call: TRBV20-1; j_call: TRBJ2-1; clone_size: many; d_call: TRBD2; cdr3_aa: CSATGTSGAYNEQFF; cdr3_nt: TGCAGTGCAACCGGGACTAGCGGGGCTTACAATGAGCAGTTCTTC
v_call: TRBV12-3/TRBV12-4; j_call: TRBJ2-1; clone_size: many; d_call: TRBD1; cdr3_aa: CASSWDRGSYNEQFF; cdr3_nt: TGTGCCAGCAGTTGGGACAGGGGGTCCTACAATGAGCAGTTCTTC
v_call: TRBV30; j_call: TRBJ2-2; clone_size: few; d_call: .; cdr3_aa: CAWSRGSKTGELFF; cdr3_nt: TGTGCCTGGAGTCGGGGGTCGAAAACCGGGGAGCTGTTTTTT
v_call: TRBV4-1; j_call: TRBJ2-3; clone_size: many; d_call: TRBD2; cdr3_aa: CASSRRQQREADTQYF; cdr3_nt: TGCGCCAGCAGCCGACGTCAGCAGCGGGAGGCAGATACGCAGTATTTT
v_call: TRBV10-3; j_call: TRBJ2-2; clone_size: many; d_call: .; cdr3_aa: CAISAGEIPLFF; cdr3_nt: TGTGCCATCAGTGCCGGTGAGATCCCACTGTTTTTT
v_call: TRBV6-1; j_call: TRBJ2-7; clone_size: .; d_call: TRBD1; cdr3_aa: CASFHRQGISYEQYF; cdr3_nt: TGTGCCAGCTTTCATCGACAGGGGATTAGCTACGAGCAGTACTTC
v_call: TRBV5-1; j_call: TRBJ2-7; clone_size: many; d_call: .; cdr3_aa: CASSLLRYIDEQYF; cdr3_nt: TGCGCCAGCAGTTTGCTCCGGTATATTGACGAGCAGTACTTC
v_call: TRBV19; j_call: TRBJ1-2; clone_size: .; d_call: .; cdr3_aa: CASRGRNNYGYTF; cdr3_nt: TGTGCCAGTAGGGGACGGAATAACTATGGCTACACCTTC
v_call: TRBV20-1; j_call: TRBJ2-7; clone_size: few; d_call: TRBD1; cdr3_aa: CSARTMDRGNAYEQYF; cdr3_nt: TGCAGTGCTAGGACCATGGACAGGGGCAACGCCTACGAGCAGTACTTC
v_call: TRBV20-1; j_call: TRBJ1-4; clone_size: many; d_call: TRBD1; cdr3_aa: CSARGGTGDPKLFF; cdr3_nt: TGCAGTGCTAGAGGAGGGACAGGGGACCCAAAACTGTTTTTT
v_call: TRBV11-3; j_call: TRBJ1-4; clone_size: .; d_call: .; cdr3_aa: CASSLGAATNEKLFF; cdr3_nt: TGTGCCAGCAGCTTAGGGGCCGCAACTAATGAAAAACTGTTTTTT
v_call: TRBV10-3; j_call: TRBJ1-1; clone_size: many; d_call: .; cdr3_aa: CAIRSNEGEAFF; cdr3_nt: TGTGCCATCAGGTCGAACGAAGGGGAAGCTTTCTTT
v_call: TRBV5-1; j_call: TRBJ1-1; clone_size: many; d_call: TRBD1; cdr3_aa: CASSIGTATEAFF; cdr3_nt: TGCGCCAGCAGCATCGGGACAGCCACTGAAGCTTTCTTT
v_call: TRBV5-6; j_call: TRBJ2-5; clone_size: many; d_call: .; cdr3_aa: CASSLVQGETQYF; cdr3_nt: TGTGCCAGCAGCTTGGTACAGGGAGAGACCCAGTACTTC
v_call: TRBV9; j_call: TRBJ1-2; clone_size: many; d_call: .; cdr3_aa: CASSGSQGFGRTSNYGYTF; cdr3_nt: TGTGCCAGCAGCGGATCCCAGGGTTTTGGTCGCACATCTAACTATGGCTACACCTTC
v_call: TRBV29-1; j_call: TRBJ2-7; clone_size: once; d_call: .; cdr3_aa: CSVVGSHYEQYF; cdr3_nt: TGCAGCGTTGTAGGGAGTCACTACGAGCAGTACTTC